This passage covers 32 T cell receptor beta chains from one sample sequenced in a study of radiotherapy plus CTLA-4 blockade in lung cancer. Data came from immunoSEQ multiplex PCR; TCRdb stores just in-frame clones and leaves some out. The data contain 77,000 or so clones, 70% to 85% of them seen just once; the ten biggest clones take up more than 9%. Specimen: peripheral blood, collected from a patient treated with radiotherapy plus ipilimumab. These receptor sequences come from a human donor with non-small cell lung cancer whose response to radiotherapy plus ipilimumab could not be evaluated.

Of note for this clone: One junction end does not reproduce the germline sequence, and a read error may be involved. J is TRBJ1-1 and V is TRBV5-4, with TRBD1 matching over 8 bases. CDR1 and CDR2 (germline): SGHNT, YYREEE (reference sequence). This CDR3 contains 15 residues. CDR3 sequence (DNA): TGTGCCAGCAGCCCCGGGACAGGCATGAACGCTGAAGCTTTCTTT. This codes for CASSPGTGMNAEAFF.

This sequence joins TRBV11-2 and TRBJ1-1; D is possibly TRBD1 (5 bases). Trimming pared 4 bases from V and 5 bases from J, leaving 11 bases between. Germline-derived CDR1 and CDR2 are SGHAT and FQNNGV. This CDR3 region has 13 residues. This chain's CDR3 is CASSSYGGTEAFF. CDR3 DNA: TGTGCCAGCAGCTCTTACGGGGGGACTGAAGCTTTCTTT.

V gene TRBV28 combines with J gene TRBJ2-7; D is undetermined. Per germline, CDR1 MDHEN and CDR2 SYDVKM. The CDR3 is 17 residues long. Trimming cost V 3 bases and J 0 bases, with 18 bases left between them. The CDR3 DNA reads TGTGCCAGCAGTTTTTCTATGTCGCGCCCGGGCTCCTACGAGCAGTACTTC. It specifies CASSFSMSRPGSYEQYF.

The V call is TRBV28, the J call TRBJ1-2; TRBD1 matches 10 bases. Germline assignment: CDR1 MDHEN and CDR2 SYDVKM. CDR3 length: 14 residues. J gave up 7 bases and V 5 bases, and 7 bases lay outside the gene matches. The DNA of the CDR3 is TGTGCCAGCAGTCCGTGGGACAGGGGCTCTGGCTACACCTTC. Protein sequence: CASSPWDRGSGYTF.

The chain uses TRBV5-1 and TRBJ2-2, with 7 positions matching TRBD2. The CDR3 runs 14 residues. Trimming took 3 bases from V and 6 from J; bases not matched to a gene: 5. Per the germline V gene, CDR1 is SGHRS and CDR2 is YFSETQ. CDR3 loop: CASSSGLEAGELFF. Written as DNA, the CDR3 is TGCGCCAGCAGCTCCGGACTAGAGGCCGGGGAGCTGTTTTTT.

The CDR3 reads CASSYSVPQGGYTF. CDR3 nucleotides: TGTGCCAGCAGTTACTCGGTCCCCCAGGGTGGCTACACCTTC. J is TRBJ1-2 and V is TRBV6-5, with D maybe TRBD1 (5 bases). V was cut by 0 bases and J by 7 bases, with 12 bases left in between. There are 14 residues in the CDR3. Germline V gene lookup returns CDR1 MNHEY and CDR2 SVGAGI.

The V gene is TRBV6-4, the J gene TRBJ2-1; no reliable D call. Germline lookup yields CDR1 MRHNA and CDR2 SNTAGT. The CDR3 sequence is 13 residues long. V was trimmed by 1 base and J by 7 bases, leaving 8 bases between them. The CDR3 DNA is TGTGCCAGCAGTGACTTCCCCGGGAATGAGCAGTTCTTC. Its protein product is CASSDFPGNEQFF.

The chain uses TRBV5-1 and TRBJ2-7; 8 positions match TRBD2. V was pared by 4 bases and J by 5 bases, with 8 bases of the junction left unmatched. The CDR3 covers 14 residues. In germline, CDR1 is SGHRS, CDR2 YFSETQ. The CDR3 DNA reads as TGCGCCAGCAGCCCCGGGACTAGTTACGACGAGCAGTACTTC. This codes for CASSPGTSYDEQYF.

V usage is TRBV11-2 and J usage is TRBJ2-3, with 12 bases matching TRBD2. The V gene end was trimmed by 1 base and the J gene end by 6 bases; junction bases not matched to a gene: 2. The CDR3 has 15 residues. CDR1 is SGHAT, CDR2 FQNNGV, per germline. The CDR3 coding sequence is TGTGCCAGCAGCTTAGCACTAGCGGGAGGCGATACGCAGTATTTT. Encoded protein: CASSLALAGGDTQYF.

The V call is TRBV5-1, the J call TRBJ2-1, with 9 bases lining up with TRBD2. V was clipped by 4 bases and J by 2 bases; unmatched bases: 4. Germline values: CDR1 SGHRS, CDR2 YFSETQ. The CDR3 totals 15 residues. The CDR3 nucleotides are TGCGCCAGCAGCCTTAGCGGGGGTGCCTACAATGAGCAGTTCTTC. Residues: CASSLSGGAYNEQFF. The full variable domain, in which reference TRBV5-1 and TRBJ2-1 provide the parts outside the CDR3, is KAGVTQTPRYLIKTRGQQVTLSCSPISGHRSVSWYQQTPGQGLQFLFEYFSETQRNKGNFPGRFSGRQFSNSRSEMNVSTLELGDSALYLCASSLSGGAYNEQFFGPGTRLTVL.

The V call is TRBV5-5, the J call TRBJ2-5, with D tentatively TRBD1 (5 bases). The germline CDR1 and CDR2 sequences are SGHKS and YYEKEE (reference sequence). Trimming took 2 bases from V and 4 from J, leaving 12 bases between them. This CDR3 spans 14 amino acids. The CDR3 region is CASSFSQGPETQYF. The DNA of the CDR3 is TGTGCCAGCAGCTTCTCGCAGGGCCCAGAGACCCAGTACTTC.

DNA for the CDR3: TGTGCCAGTTACCGATGGGGCCCATCGGATACGCAGTATTTT. Amino acid sequence: CASYRWGPSDTQYF. The chain links TRBV27 to TRBJ2-3; a possible D gene is TRBD1 (5 bases). The germline V gene encodes CDR1 MNHEY and CDR2 SMNVEV (reference sequence). CDR3 size: 14 residues. Trimming pared 9 bases from V and 6 bases from J, leaving 19 bases between.

The V call is TRBV4-2, the J call TRBJ2-2; 9 bases line up with TRBD2. V shed 0 bases and J 7 bases; nucleotides not matched to a gene: 9. Germline assignment: CDR1 LGHNA and CDR2 YNFKEQ. CDR3 length equals 17 residues. CDR3 region: CASSQDLLAGYHGELFF. For the CDR3, the DNA is TGTGCCAGCAGCCAAGATTTGCTAGCGGGATATCACGGGGAGCTGTTTTTT.

The chain couples TRBV30 to TRBJ2-7; TRBD1 matches 10 bases. Germline lookup yields CDR1 GTSNPN and CDR2 SVGIG (reference sequence). The ends lost 0 bases at V and 3 bases at J; junction bases unmatched: 5. The CDR3 covers 15 residues. CDR3 DNA: TGTGCCTGGAGTGTTGCGGGACAGGGGTTCTACGAGCAGTACTTC. It yields the protein CAWSVAGQGFYEQYF.

This rearrangement joins TRBV28 to TRBJ1-1; no firm D call. The V gene lost 2 bases and the J gene lost 5 bases, with 12 bases spanning the gap. This CDR3 spans 14 amino acids. From germline, CDR1 is MDHEN and CDR2 SYDVKM. The CDR3 reads CASSLEAAGTEAFF. CDR3 in DNA: TGTGCCAGCAGTTTAGAAGCGGCGGGGACTGAAGCTTTCTTT.

This sequence joins TRBV9 and TRBJ2-5; 11 nucleotides line up with TRBD2. The J call may be incorrect, as the DNA end agrees better with TRBJ2-7. The CDR3 length is 16 residues. In germline, CDR1 is SGDLS, CDR2 YYNGEE. The CDR3 reads CASSPTSGGWTYEQYF. The CDR3 nucleotides are TGTGCCAGCAGCCCCACTAGCGGGGGCTGGACCTACGAGCAGTACTTC.

This clone was counted between two and nine times. The rearrangement uses TRBV2 and TRBJ2-3; the match to TRBD2 covers 8 bases. Germline-derived CDR1 and CDR2 are SNHLY and FYNNEI. V lost 6 bases, J lost 4 bases, and 12 bases stayed unmatched. The CDR3 is 16 residues long. CDR3 DNA: TGTGCCAGCAGGCAATATAGCGGGGATTCTTCAGATACGCAGTATTTT. Protein product: CASRQYSGDSSDTQYF.

The J gene is TRBJ2-3, the V gene TRBV10-3, with D perhaps TRBD1 (5 bases). CDR1 ENHRY and CDR2 SYGVKD come from the germline V gene. There are 16 residues in the CDR3. With 4 bases removed from V and 1 base from J, the gap between germline ends came to 15 bases. CDR3 nucleotides: TGTGCCATCAGTGCTGGCAGGGTCGTCGGCACAGATACGCAGTATTTT. Its protein product is CAISAGRVVGTDTQYF.

This clone was seen a few times. The J gene is TRBJ2-3, the V gene TRBV28, with D unresolved. Germline V gene data show CDR1 as MDHEN and CDR2 as SYDVKM. This CDR3 is 13 amino acids long. With 5 bases removed from V and 4 bases from J, the gap between germline ends came to 10 bases. This CDR3 is CASSPIYADTQYF. The CDR3 coding sequence is TGTGCCAGCAGTCCTATTTATGCAGATACGCAGTATTTT.

The rearrangement links TRBV4-1 to TRBJ2-4; possible D gene TRBD1, 5 bases. Trimming left V 0 bases short and J 7 bases short, with 19 bases between. Germline V lookup: CDR1 MGHRA, CDR2 YSYEKL. The length of the CDR3 is 17 residues. CDR3 protein: CASSQDPSRAFFNIQYF. In nucleotides, the CDR3 is TGCGCCAGCAGCCAAGATCCGTCCAGGGCCTTTTTTAACATTCAGTACTTC.

This chain joins TRBV2 and TRBJ2-4, with 10 nucleotides matching TRBD1. The ends lost 2 bases at V and 0 bases at J; junction bases unmatched: 19. This CDR3 is 22 amino acids long. Germline CDR1 SNHLY, CDR2 FYNNEI. CDR3 residues: CASSEQPNPGTGATLAKNIQYF. The CDR3 nucleotides are TGTGCCAGCAGTGAACAGCCTAACCCAGGGACAGGGGCTACTTTAGCCAAAAACATTCAGTACTTC.

V gene TRBV5-1 combines with J gene TRBJ2-7; a weak D match, TRBD1 (6 bases). From germline, CDR1 is SGHRS and CDR2 YFSETQ. V lost 3 bases to trimming and J lost 7 bases, with 26 bases between them. The CDR3 totals 17 residues. Here the CDR3 DNA reads TGCGCCAGCAGCTCCACCTCAAGATACTCAGGGGCGGAGGAGCAGTACTTC. It yields the protein CASSSTSRYSGAEEQYF. The full variable domain, in which reference TRBV5-1 and TRBJ2-7 provide the parts outside the CDR3, is KAGVTQTPRYLIKTRGQQVTLSCSPISGHRSVSWYQQTPGQGLQFLFEYFSETQRNKGNFPGRFSGRQFSNSRSEMNVSTLELGDSALYLCASSSTSRYSGAEEQYFGPGTRLTVT.

The rearrangement links TRBV5-1 to TRBJ2-7; possible D gene TRBD1, 6 bases. CDR3 length: 13 amino acids. The ends were cut back, 3 bases at V and 4 bases at J, with 11 bases in the middle. Germline V CDR1 and CDR2: SGHRS, YFSETQ. DNA for the CDR3: TGCGCCAGCAGCTACGGACAGCGATACGAGCAGTACTTC. The encoded protein is CASSYGQRYEQYF. Together with reference TRBV5-1 and TRBJ2-7, the CDR3 gives the full variable domain: KAGVTQTPRYLIKTRGQQVTLSCSPISGHRSVSWYQQTPGQGLQFLFEYFSETQRNKGNFPGRFSGRQFSNSRSEMNVSTLELGDSALYLCASSYGQRYEQYFGPGTRLTVT.

The CDR3 is CASSGDRGFQGYTF. The CDR3 DNA sequence: TGTGCCAGCAGTGGGGACAGGGGGTTTCAGGGCTACACCTTC. This chain connects TRBV6-5 to TRBJ1-2, with 11 nucleotides matching TRBD1. Germline values: CDR1 MNHEY, CDR2 SVGAGI. V shed 5 bases and J 8 bases; nucleotides not matched to a gene: 7. The CDR3 has 14 amino acids.

This clone was observed a handful of times. The V gene is TRBV4-3, the J gene TRBJ1-1; TRBD1 aligns across 8 bases. Germline values: CDR1 LGHNA, CDR2 YSLEER. The CDR3 length is 14 residues. V lost 0 bases and J lost 9; bases outside the gene matches: 6. This CDR3 reads CASSQERTGIKAFF. DNA of the CDR3: TGCGCCAGCAGCCAAGAACGGACAGGGATAAAAGCTTTCTTT.

This clone was recorded once. The chain has TRBV7-2 and TRBJ2-7, with D possibly TRBD2 on 6 matching bases. Germline V gives CDR1 SGHTA, CDR2 FQGNSA. CDR3 length equals 14 residues. Deletions cut 5 bases from V and 3 bases from J, with 14 bases between. The CDR3 DNA follows: TGTGCCAGCAGCCAAGGGGCGGGGAACTACGAGCAGTACTTC. The encoded protein is CASSQGAGNYEQYF.

The V gene is TRBV27, the J gene TRBJ2-5; the match to TRBD1 covers 8 bases. The CDR3 length is 13 residues. Germline V CDR1 and CDR2: MNHEY, SMNVEV (reference sequence). V lost 7 bases to trimming and J lost 2 bases; unmatched junction nucleotides: 3. CDR3 protein: CASTRTGQETQYF. The CDR3 coding sequence is TGTGCCAGCACACGGACAGGGCAAGAGACCCAGTACTTC.

V usage is TRBV6-5 and J usage is TRBJ2-6; TRBD1 aligns across 7 bases. J gave up 3 bases and V 7 bases, and 6 bases lay outside the gene matches. Germline assignment: CDR1 MNHEY and CDR2 SVGAGI. The CDR3 sequence is 15 residues long. CDR3 sequence reads: CASTADRDGANVLTF. The CDR3 nucleotides are TGTGCCAGCACCGCCGACAGGGATGGGGCCAACGTCCTGACTTTC.

This clone was found once. This chain uses TRBV2 with TRBJ1-1, with 7 positions matching TRBD1. Germline CDR1 SNHLY, CDR2 FYNNEI. The CDR3 spans 11 residues. J lost 10 bases, V lost 6 bases, and 5 bases had no gene match. The DNA for the CDR3 is TGTGCCAGCAGCGGAGGGACAGCAGCTTTCTTT. It specifies CASSGGTAAFF.

The chain uses TRBV23-1 and TRBJ2-2, with 9 bases aligning to TRBD1. TRBV23-1 is an open reading frame, and its role is uncertain. Trimming at V came to 0 bases and at J to 1 base, leaving 9 bases not matched to a gene. CDR3 length: 19 residues. CDR3 DNA sequence: TGCGCCAGCAGTCAATCGTTCCGGGACAGGGAGGAGAACACCGGGGAGCTGTTTTTT. Residues: CASSQSFRDREENTGELFF.

The chain uses TRBV4-1 and TRBJ1-2, with 7 bases identical to TRBD1. CDR3 length: 14 residues. Unmatched junction bases numbered 8, after V lost 4 bases and J lost 6 bases. Germline CDR1 MGHRA, CDR2 YSYEKL. Written as DNA, the CDR3 is TGCGCCAGCAGCCTCCAGGTCACAGGGGATGGCTACACCTTC. It specifies CASSLQVTGDGYTF.

The CDR3 sequence is CASSRLVYYNEQFF. The CDR3, as DNA: TGTGCCAGTAGTAGACTAGTGTACTACAATGAGCAGTTCTTC. V gene TRBV19 combines with J gene TRBJ2-1; D might be TRBD2 (6 bases). Trimming stripped 4 bases from V and 3 bases from J, with 10 bases between. CDR3 length equals 14 residues. Per the germline V gene, CDR1 is LNHDA and CDR2 is SQIVND (reference sequence).